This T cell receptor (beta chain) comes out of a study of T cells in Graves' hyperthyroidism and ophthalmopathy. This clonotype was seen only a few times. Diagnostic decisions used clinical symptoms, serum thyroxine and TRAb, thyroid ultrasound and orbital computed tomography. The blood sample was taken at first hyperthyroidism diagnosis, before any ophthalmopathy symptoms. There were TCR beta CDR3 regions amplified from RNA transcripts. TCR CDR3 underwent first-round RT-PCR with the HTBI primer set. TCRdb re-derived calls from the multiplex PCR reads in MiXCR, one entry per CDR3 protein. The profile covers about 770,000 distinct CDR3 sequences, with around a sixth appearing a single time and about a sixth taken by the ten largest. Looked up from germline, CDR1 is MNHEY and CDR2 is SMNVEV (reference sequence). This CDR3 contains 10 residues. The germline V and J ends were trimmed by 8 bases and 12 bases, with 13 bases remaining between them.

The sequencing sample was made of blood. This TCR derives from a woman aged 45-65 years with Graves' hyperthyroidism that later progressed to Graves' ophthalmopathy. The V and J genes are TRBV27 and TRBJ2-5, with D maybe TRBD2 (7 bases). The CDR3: CASADSGEYF. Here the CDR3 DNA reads TGTGCCAGCGCGGACAGCGGGGAGTACTTC.